The clone carrying this TCR beta chain has just one count. A read error may be the cause here, since a much bigger clone is one base away. Subjects with ophthalmopathy showed a Clinical Activity Score no lower than 3, a NOSPECS grade no lower than 4, and a duration shorter than 3 months. This record belongs to a study of T cells in Graves' hyperthyroidism and ophthalmopathy. RNA transcripts served as the template for amplifying TCR beta CDR3 regions. A first-round RT-PCR of the TCR CDR3 used the HTBI primer set. TCRdb re-analysed the multiplex PCR reads in MiXCR, keeping a single row per CDR3 protein. The sample shows 330,000 or so distinct CDR3 sequences, roughly 20% of them seen only once. Germline V gene lookup returns CDR1 SEHNR and CDR2 FQNEAQ (reference sequence). The CDR3 has 15 amino acids.

This chain links TRBV7-9 with TRBJ2-3, with 9 bases identical to TRBD1. Source material: blood. This sequence originates from a man aged 45-65 years with Graves' ophthalmopathy. Here the CDR3 reads CAGSTGGTMGDTQYF. DNA of the CDR3: TGTGCCGGCAGCACAGGGGGCACCATGGGAGATACGCAGTATTTT.